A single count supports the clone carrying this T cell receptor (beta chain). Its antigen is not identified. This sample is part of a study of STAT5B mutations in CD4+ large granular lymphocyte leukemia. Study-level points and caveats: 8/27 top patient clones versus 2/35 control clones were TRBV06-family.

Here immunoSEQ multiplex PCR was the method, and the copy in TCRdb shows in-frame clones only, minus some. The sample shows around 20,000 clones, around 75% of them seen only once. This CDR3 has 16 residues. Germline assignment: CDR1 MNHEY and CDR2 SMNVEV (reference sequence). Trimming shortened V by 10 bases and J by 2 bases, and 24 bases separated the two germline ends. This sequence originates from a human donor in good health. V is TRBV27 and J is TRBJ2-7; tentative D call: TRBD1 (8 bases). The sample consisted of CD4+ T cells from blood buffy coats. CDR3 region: CATRRGGTGGTYEQYF. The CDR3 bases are TGTGCCACCCGGAGGGGGGGAACAGGGGGGACCTACGAGCAGTACTTC.